This TCR beta chain was sequenced for a study of blood T cell repertoires in COVID-19. Produced via immunoSEQ multiplex PCR; TCRdb's table is partial and in-frame only. The sample consists of roughly 120,000 clones, about four fifths of them appearing once. Trimming removed 4 bases at V and 4 bases at J, with 13 bases between. CDR1 and CDR2 from the germline V gene are GTSNPN and SVGIG (reference sequence). The CDR3 is 13 residues long. This receptor was identified in a middle-aged woman with acute or convalescent COVID-19. The sample was peripheral blood. The chain recombines TRBV30 with TRBJ1-2, with D perhaps matching TRBD1 (6 bases). The CDR3 region is CAWTRGLSYGYTF. For the CDR3, the DNA is TGTGCCTGGACTAGGGGGTTGAGCTATGGCTACACCTTC.